This TCR beta chain was observed in a study of T-cell reconstitution after alpha-beta-depleted transplantation in children. This sample's TCRbeta library carried unique molecular identifier barcodes. MiXCR, run by TCRdb on the PCR reads, gives a single entry per CDR3 protein. The sample carries nearly 550,000 distinct CDR3 sequences, approximately 16% recorded once. CDR1 and CDR2 (germline): SNHLY, FYNNEI. Trimming shortened V by 6 bases and J by 4 bases, and 9 bases separated the two germline ends. CDR3 size: 13 residues. The table lists this clonotype with a few counts. The receptor's source is a human donor who donated a stem cell graft to a child with acute lymphoblastic leukemia. Sequenced here: PBMCs from the stem cell graft donor, sampled from the stem cell graft. The chain is built from TRBV2 and TRBJ1-4, with D perhaps TRBD1 (6 bases). For the CDR3, the DNA is TGTGCCAGCAGCGGACAGAATAATGAAAAACTGTTTTTT. Translation gives CASSGQNNEKLFF. Combining the CDR3 with reference TRBV2 and TRBJ1-4 gives the whole variable domain EPEVTQTPSHQVTQMGQEVILRCVPISNHLYFYWYRQILGQKVEFLVSFYNNEISEKSEIFDDQFSVERPDGSNFTLKIRSTKLEDSAMYFCASSGQNNEKLFFGSGTQLSVL.